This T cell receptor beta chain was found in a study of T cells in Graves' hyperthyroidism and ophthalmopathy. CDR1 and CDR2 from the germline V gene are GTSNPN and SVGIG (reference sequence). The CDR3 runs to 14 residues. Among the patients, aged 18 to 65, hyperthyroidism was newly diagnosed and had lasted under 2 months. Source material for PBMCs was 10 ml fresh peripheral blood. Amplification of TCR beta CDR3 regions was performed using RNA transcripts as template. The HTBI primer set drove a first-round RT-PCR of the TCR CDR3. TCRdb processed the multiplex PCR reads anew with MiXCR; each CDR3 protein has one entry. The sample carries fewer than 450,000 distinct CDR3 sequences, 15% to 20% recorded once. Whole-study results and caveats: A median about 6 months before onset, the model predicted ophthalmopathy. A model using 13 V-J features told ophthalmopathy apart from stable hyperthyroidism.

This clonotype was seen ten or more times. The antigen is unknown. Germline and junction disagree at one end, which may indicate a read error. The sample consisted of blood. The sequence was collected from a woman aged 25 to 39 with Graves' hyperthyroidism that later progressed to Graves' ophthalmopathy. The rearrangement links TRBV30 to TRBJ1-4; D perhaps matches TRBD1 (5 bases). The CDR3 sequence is CAWKGVPANEKLFF. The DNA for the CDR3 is TGTGCGTGGAAAGGGGTCCCGGCGAATGAAAAACTGTTTTTT.